The sequence of this T cell receptor beta chain was determined in a study of PD-L1 blockade in urothelial cancer. Study-level background: Males with urothelial cancer arising in the bladder constituted about 85% of the roughly 30 patients. Per blood sample, T cells had a median of roughly 140,000.

Details on this clone: Its antigen is not identified.

Method: immunoSEQ multiplex PCR; TCRdb's copy keeps in-frame clones and lacks some. The table lists 45,000 to 55,000 clones, approximately 86% of them singletons, with 10% in the top ten. The CDR3 consists of 14 residues. Germline CDR1 is GTSNPN and CDR2 is SVGIG (reference sequence). The ends were cut back, 2 bases at V and 4 bases at J, with 14 bases in the middle. Study findings and constraints: Tumor-associated TCR clones expanded more in blood at 3 weeks in patients with durable benefit.

The time point is: peripheral blood 6 weeks after treatment start. The source was PBMCs, collected around atezolizumab (anti-PD-L1) treatment. This chain uses TRBV30 with TRBJ1-2; D perhaps matches TRBD1 (6 bases). The sequence came from a man aged 55 to 70 with urothelial cancer. CDR3 residues: CAWSPQQGIYGYTF. CDR3 coding DNA: TGTGCCTGGAGTCCACAACAGGGAATCTATGGCTACACCTTC.